What follows are 32 T cell receptor beta chains derived from one specimen sequenced in a study of shared clonotypes between healthy human individuals. The table came from immunoSEQ multiplex PCR; TCRdb's copy has only in-frame clones and leaves some out. The top ten hold about 1.4% of the sample, which has about a million clones, around 76% seen once. The sample was memory CD4+ T cells sorted from blood. Subset indicated: CD45RA-negative fraction. The receptors shown here come from a man aged 18 to 30 in good health.

The J gene is TRBJ1-1, the V gene TRBV10-3, with D perhaps TRBD1 (5 bases). The V end was cut by 0 bases, the J end by 1 base, with 12 bases between. This CDR3 has 16 amino acids. Looked up from germline, CDR1 is ENHRY and CDR2 is SYGVKD. CDR3 loop: CAISESTERGNTEAFF. The DNA of the CDR3 is TGTGCCATCAGTGAGTCGACGGAGAGGGGGAACACTGAAGCTTTCTTT.

This clone was detected only a few times. The V gene is TRBV21-1, the J gene TRBJ2-7; the table gives TRBD1 as D, unverified against the DNA. TRBV21-1 is a listed pseudogene. The CDR3 loop spans 15 amino acids. The CDR3 region is CASSNNRDSPYEQYF. The CDR3 DNA reads TGTGCCAGCAGCAACAACCGGGACAGCCCCTACGAGCAGTACTTC.

The CDR3 protein is CASSALGTYSNQPQHF. The CDR3 DNA reads as TGTGCCAGCAGCGCATTAGGGACATATAGCAATCAGCCCCAGCATTTT. The chain joins TRBV2 to TRBJ1-5; possible D gene TRBD1, 6 bases. V lost 6 bases, J lost 0 bases, and 15 bases lay in between. Per germline, CDR1 SNHLY and CDR2 FYNNEI. CDR3 length: 16 residues.

CDR3 protein: CASRSRDAGNQPQHF. CDR3 nucleotides: TGCGCCAGCAGGTCCCGGGACGCCGGCAATCAGCCCCAGCATTTT. The chain recombines TRBV10-1 with TRBJ1-5, with D possibly being TRBD1 (5 bases). The CDR3 is made up of 15 amino acids. With 6 bases removed from V and 2 bases from J, the gap between germline ends came to 14 bases. Germline V lookup: CDR1 WNHNN, CDR2 SYGVQD (reference sequence).

This clone was counted once. This chain joins TRBV5-8 and TRBJ2-5; maybe TRBD2 (6 bases). This CDR3 region has 15 residues. V was cut by 4 bases and J by 3 bases, with 16 bases left in between. From germline, CDR1 is SGHTS and CDR2 YDEGEE. The CDR3 DNA sequence: TGTGCCAGCAGCCGGGGGAGTTCGGGAAAAGAGACCCAGTACTTC. Protein: CASSRGSSGKETQYF.

The chain employs TRBV7-9 and TRBJ2-4; possibly TRBD1 for D (6 bases). From germline, CDR1 is SEHNR and CDR2 FQNEAQ (reference sequence). Between the trimmed V and J ends, which lost 1 base and 16 bases, there was a span of 29 bases. CDR3 length: 17 amino acids. CDR3 loop: CASSLDSRTARERAPYF. The CDR3 DNA reads TGTGCCAGCAGCTTAGATTCTCGGACAGCTCGGGAACGTGCGCCATACTTC.

This clone was seen a few times. This sequence joins TRBV5-6 and TRBJ1-6; no firm D call. Trimming took 4 bases from V and 10 from J, leaving 9 bases between them. Germline loops: CDR1 SGHDT, CDR2 YYEEEE. The CDR3 has 12 amino acids. CDR3 sequence (DNA): TGTGCCAGCAGCGGCTTTGGCTCACCCCTCCACTTT. It yields the protein CASSGFGSPLHF.

This chain connects TRBV18 to TRBJ2-1; the D gene is possibly TRBD1 (6 bases). V lost 0 bases, J lost 3 bases, and 15 bases lay in between. Per germline, CDR1 KGHSH and CDR2 LQKENI. The CDR3 contains 17 residues. The CDR3 loop reads CASSPPRGTGNYNEQFF. CDR3 nucleotides: TGTGCCAGCTCACCACCCCGCGGCACAGGGAACTACAATGAGCAGTTCTTC.

This clone has a single count. The chain has TRBV5-1 and TRBJ2-2; 10 bases agree with TRBD1. CDR1 is SGHRS, CDR2 YFSETQ, per germline. V lost 4 bases, J lost 5 bases, and 5 bases stayed unmatched. The CDR3 runs to 15 residues. This chain's CDR3 is CASSTRDRGTGELFF. Written as DNA, the CDR3 is TGCGCCAGCAGCACGAGGGACAGGGGTACCGGGGAGCTGTTTTTT. The complete variable domain, with remaining parts taken from reference TRBV5-1 and TRBJ2-2, reads KAGVTQTPRYLIKTRGQQVTLSCSPISGHRSVSWYQQTPGQGLQFLFEYFSETQRNKGNFPGRFSGRQFSNSRSEMNVSTLELGDSALYLCASSTRDRGTGELFFGEGSRLTVL.

The chain carries TRBV5-1 and TRBJ2-5; D ambiguous. The CDR3 has 13 residues. Trimming pared 3 bases from V and 6 bases from J, leaving 12 bases between. CDR1 is SGHRS and CDR2 is YFSETQ in the germline V gene. The chain's CDR3 is CASSSAQLQTQYF. For the CDR3, the DNA is TGCGCCAGCAGCTCTGCTCAATTGCAGACCCAGTACTTC.

V is TRBV4-2 and J is TRBJ2-1; TRBD2 matches at 7 bases. Trimming cost V 1 base and J 4 bases; bases outside gene matches: 7. Looked up from germline, CDR1 is LGHNA and CDR2 is YNFKEQ. The CDR3 length is 16 residues. For the CDR3, the DNA is TGTGCCAGCAGCCAAGCGGGGGGTGCAACTTACAATGAGCAGTTCTTC. This gives the protein CASSQAGGATYNEQFF.

This clone was detected a few times. The chain combines TRBV30 with TRBJ2-7; D not certain. The CDR3 consists of 13 residues. V lost 3 bases to trimming and J lost 2 bases, with 11 bases between them. In germline, CDR1 is GTSNPN, CDR2 SVGIG (reference sequence). CDR3 sequence: CAWSRDSPYEQYF. The CDR3 DNA follows: TGTGCCTGGAGCAGAGACTCCCCCTACGAGCAGTACTTC.

The chain combines TRBV7-9 with TRBJ1-4; a possible D gene is TRBD1 (5 bases). Germline loops: CDR1 SEHNR, CDR2 FQNEAQ (reference sequence). V was clipped by 1 base and J by 7 bases, with 19 bases between them. The CDR3 runs 17 residues. CDR3 DNA sequence: TGTGCCAGCAGCTTAGGCACCCCGAGGGGAGGGAGTGAAAAACTGTTTTTT. Its protein product is CASSLGTPRGGSEKLFF.

The rearrangement uses TRBV7-3 and TRBJ2-5, with 9 bases identical to TRBD2. Germline CDR1 and CDR2: SGHTA and FQGTGA. V shed 1 base, J shed 5 bases, and the junction held 5 bases outside the gene matches. The CDR3 contains 15 residues. CDR3 in amino acids: CASSLSGGARETQYF. In nucleotides, the CDR3 is TGTGCCAGCAGCTTAAGCGGGGGGGCCCGTGAGACCCAGTACTTC.

The chain recombines TRBV10-3 with TRBJ2-2, with TRBD2 as a possible D gene (6 bases). V was pared by 8 bases and J by 0 bases, with 10 bases between. This CDR3 is 14 amino acids long. Germline V lookup: CDR1 ENHRY, CDR2 SYGVKD. The CDR3 DNA reads TGTGCCATCGGATTAGCGGCGAACACCGGGGAGCTGTTTTTT. As protein: CAIGLAANTGELFF.

The genes are TRBV19 and TRBJ1-3, with D uncertain. The germline V gene has CDR1 LNHDA and CDR2 SQIVND (reference sequence). CDR3 length equals 13 residues. Deletions cut 5 bases from V and 4 bases from J, with 9 bases between. CDR3 in amino acids: CASSPRPGNTIYF. The CDR3, as DNA: TGTGCCAGTAGTCCCAGACCCGGAAACACCATATATTTT.

Points on this clone: Other DNA sequences from this sample encode an identical CDR3 as well. V gene TRBV18 combines with J gene TRBJ2-1; 10 positions match TRBD2. V lost 1 base, J lost 1 base, and 1 base stayed unmatched. From germline, CDR1 is KGHSH and CDR2 LQKENI. This CDR3 contains 16 residues. The CDR3 loop is CASSPLAGGSYNEQFF. DNA of the CDR3: TGTGCCAGCTCACCACTAGCGGGGGGATCCTACAATGAGCAGTTCTTC.

The chain uses TRBV6-7 and TRBJ1-2; tentative D call: TRBD1 (6 bases). TRBV6-7 is noted as an ORF with a role that remains uncertain. V shed 1 base and J shed 3 bases, with 12 bases lying between them. The CDR3 has 15 amino acids. CDR3 sequence: CASSYYRKGDYGYTF. The CDR3 DNA reads as TGTGCCAGCAGTTACTACAGGAAGGGGGACTATGGCTACACCTTC.

The sample holds a few counts of this clone. As DNA, the CDR3 is TGCGCCAGCAGCTTGGTACCGAACACCGGGGAGCTGTTTTTT. Its translation is CASSLVPNTGELFF. The rearrangement joins TRBV5-1 to TRBJ2-2, with D uncertain. Germline V gene lookup returns CDR1 SGHRS and CDR2 YFSETQ. CDR3 length equals 14 residues. Trimming removed 0 bases from V and 0 bases from J, with 3 bases in between.

The rearrangement links TRBV10-3 to TRBJ2-5; 11 nucleotides line up with TRBD2. CDR1 and CDR2 from the germline V gene are ENHRY and SYGVKD. With V trimmed by 5 bases and J by 2 bases, 4 bases remained unmatched. This CDR3 spans 15 amino acids. The CDR3 bases are TGTGCCATCAGTTCTAGCGGGGGGATTCAAGAGACCCAGTACTTC. This sequence encodes CAISSSGGIQETQYF.

The rearrangement uses TRBV9 and TRBJ1-2; 7 nucleotides match TRBD1. Germline V lookup: CDR1 SGDLS, CDR2 YYNGEE. The CDR3 consists of 14 residues. The junction had 2 bases not matched to a gene; V was cut back by 3 bases and J by 0 bases. CDR3 DNA sequence: TGTGCCAGCAGCGCAGACAGGGCTAACTATGGCTACACCTTC. Translation gives CASSADRANYGYTF. Complete variable domain (other parts from reference TRBV9 and TRBJ1-2): DSGVTQTPKHLITATGQRVTLRCSPRSGDLSVYWYQQSLDQGLQFLIQYYNGEERAKGNILERFSAQQFPDLHSELNLSSLELGDSALYFCASSADRANYGYTFGSGTRLTVV.

The gene calls are TRBV5-8 and TRBJ2-3; 14 nucleotides match TRBD2. Germline V lookup: CDR1 SGHTS, CDR2 YDEGEE. This CDR3 comprises 18 residues. V trimming: 10 bases; J trimming: 2 bases; junction bases outside the gene matches: 15. The CDR3 DNA is TGTGCCGCCGGGGCAGGGACTAGCGGGAGTCCTACCACAGATACGCAGTATTTT. Its translation is CAAGAGTSGSPTTDTQYF.

J is TRBJ2-7 and V is TRBV4-3; a possible D gene is TRBD2 (6 bases). Per germline, CDR1 LGHNA and CDR2 YSLEER. The V end lost 0 bases, the J end lost 3 bases, and 12 bases lay between the germline ends. The CDR3 spans 15 residues. Here the CDR3 DNA reads TGCGCCAGCAGCCAAGACCGCACGGGAGTCTACGAGCAGTACTTC. Residues: CASSQDRTGVYEQYF.

This rearrangement joins TRBV30 to TRBJ1-3; 7 nucleotides agree with TRBD1. Unmatched junction bases numbered 3, after V lost 1 base and J lost 0 bases. Germline CDR1 is GTSNPN and CDR2 is SVGIG (reference sequence). CDR3 length equals 15 residues. The CDR3 coding sequence is TGTGCCTGGAGTGGGGGACAGCTCTCTGGAAACACCATATATTTT. Translated: CAWSGGQLSGNTIYF.

Notes on this clone: At the DNA level, this CDR3 is encoded by other sequences in the same sample as well. The gene calls are TRBV27 and TRBJ1-2; D may be TRBD1 (5 bases). Germline V gene sequence: CDR1 MNHEY, CDR2 SMNVEV (reference sequence). This CDR3 is 13 amino acids long. Between the trimmed V and J ends, which lost 6 bases and 4 bases, there was a span of 12 bases. CDR3 sequence reads: CASSLREGYGYTF. CDR3 sequence (DNA): TGTGCCAGCAGCCTCAGGGAGGGCTATGGCTACACCTTC.

The table lists this clone with a few counts. The V call is TRBV11-2, the J call TRBJ1-1; D gene uncertain. Germline V CDR1 and CDR2: SGHAT, FQNNGV. The CDR3 is 12 amino acids. V lost 1 base to trimming and J lost 10 bases, with 10 bases between them. The CDR3 DNA is TGTGCCAGCAGCTTAGGGGAAAGCGGAGCTTTCTTT. Translation: CASSLGESGAFF. Supplemented by reference TRBV11-2 and TRBJ1-1, the full variable domain reads EAGVAQSPRYKIIEKRQSVAFWCNPISGHATLYWYQQILGQGPKLLIQFQNNGVVDDSQLPKDRFSAERLKGVDSTLKIQPAKLEDSAVYLCASSLGESGAFFGQGTRLTVV.

Notes on this clone: A read error likely explains this, since a far larger clone differs by one base. The chain has TRBV2 and TRBJ2-1; TRBD2 is a possible D gene (7 bases). The germline V and J ends were trimmed by 2 bases and 2 bases, with 13 bases remaining between them. Germline CDR1 reads SNHLY; CDR2 reads FYNNEI. The CDR3 extends over 16 amino acids. The CDR3 coding sequence is TGTGCCAGCAGTGAAAATGGCGGGGGCCCCTACAATGAGCAGTTCTTC. It codes for CASSENGGGPYNEQFF.

There are a few counts of this clone. The chain carries TRBV27 and TRBJ2-3; D is possibly TRBD1 (5 bases). V lost 6 bases, J lost 6 bases, and 22 bases lay in between. The germline V gene has CDR1 MNHEY and CDR2 SMNVEV (reference sequence). CDR3 size: 16 residues. CDR3 amino acids: CASRPPAGPGADTQYF. DNA of the CDR3: TGTGCCAGCAGACCCCCGGCAGGGCCCGGCGCTGATACGCAGTATTTT.

The chain employs TRBV28 and TRBJ1-5; no reliable D call. CDR1 MDHEN and CDR2 SYDVKM come from the germline V gene. The CDR3 has 14 residues. Between the trimmed V and J ends, which lost 2 bases and 6 bases, there was a span of 11 bases. CDR3 coding DNA: TGTGCCAGCAGTTTAACCCCGCAGCTTCAGCCCCAGCATTTT. Translated, it gives CASSLTPQLQPQHF. The entire variable domain, with the rest obtained from reference TRBV28 and TRBJ1-5, is as follows: DVKVTQSSRYLVKRTGEKVFLECVQDMDHENMFWYRQDPGLGLRLIYFSYDVKMKEKGDIPEGYSVSREKKERFSLILESASTNQTSMYLCASSLTPQLQPQHFGDGTRLSIL.

The chain uses TRBV5-6 and TRBJ2-1; 13 positions match TRBD2. CDR1 and CDR2 from the germline V gene are SGHDT and YYEEEE. CDR3 length: 14 residues. Trimming took 7 bases from V and 10 from J; bases not matched to a gene: 8. DNA of the CDR3: TGTGCCAGCTATAGGACTAGCGGGAGAATCGAGCAGTTCTTC. Encoded protein: CASYRTSGRIEQFF.

The V gene is TRBV5-6, the J gene TRBJ1-4; D possibly corresponds to TRBD1 (5 bases). Looked up from germline, CDR1 is SGHDT and CDR2 is YYEEEE. The CDR3 is 14 amino acids. Trimming took off 3 bases at V and 4 bases at J, with 10 bases between the two ends. As DNA, the CDR3 is TGTGCCAGCAGCTGGGGACTAAATAATGAAAAACTGTTTTTT. This encodes CASSWGLNNEKLFF.

In its sample, this clone was seen many times. J is TRBJ2-5 and V is TRBV7-9, with 12 bases aligning to TRBD2. The CDR3 sequence is 17 residues long. Trimming at V came to 3 bases and at J to 4 bases, leaving 9 bases not matched to a gene. Germline V lookup: CDR1 SEHNR, CDR2 FQNEAQ (reference sequence). This chain's CDR3 is CASSLTSGGFGGETQYF. The CDR3 DNA is TGTGCCAGCAGCTTGACTAGCGGGGGTTTTGGAGGAGAGACCCAGTACTTC. Looking up the rest from reference TRBV7-9 and TRBJ2-5 gives the full variable domain: DTGVSQNPRHKITKRGQNVTFRCDPISEHNRLYWYRQTLGQGPEFLTYFQNEAQLEKSRLLSDRFSAERPKGSFSTLEIQRTEQGDSAMYLCASSLTSGGFGGETQYFGPGTRLLVL.